Shown below are 24 T cell receptor beta chains from a single sample sequenced in a study of blood T cell repertoires in COVID-19. Here immunoSEQ multiplex PCR was the method, and the copy in TCRdb shows in-frame clones only, minus some. The data hold 250,000 to 300,000 clones, with less than 90% observed a single time. The specimen sequenced was peripheral blood. The receptors here all came from a man aged 55 to 70 who had recovered from COVID-19.

This sequence joins TRBV4-1 and TRBJ2-1; 7 bases are shared with TRBD2. The CDR3 totals 14 residues. Germline V CDR1 and CDR2: MGHRA, YSYEKL. J lost 14 bases, V lost 5 bases, and 15 bases had no gene match. CDR3 protein: CASSEVGFIRGEFF. The CDR3 DNA sequence: TGCGCCAGCAGCGAAGTGGGTTTCATTCGGGGGGAGTTCTTC.

V is TRBV5-4 and J is TRBJ2-2; D perhaps matches TRBD1 (6 bases). There are 15 residues in the CDR3. V lost 0 bases to trimming and J lost 4 bases, with 10 bases between them. The germline V gene encodes CDR1 SGHNT and CDR2 YYREEE (reference sequence). The CDR3 nucleotides read TGTGCCAGCAGCTTGGAAGGGGGTTTCACCGGGGAGCTGTTTTTT. The encoded protein is CASSLEGGFTGELFF.

Only one count was recorded for this clone. The junction departs from the called germline gene at one end, perhaps through a read error. The chain recombines TRBV7-7 with TRBJ2-5; 7 nucleotides align to TRBD1. This CDR3 contains 15 residues. In germline, CDR1 is SSHAT, CDR2 FNYEAQ (reference sequence). The CDR3 here is CASSLGGQGRQTQYF. The CDR3 DNA reads as TGTGCTAGCAGCTTAGGGGGCCAGGGGAGACAGACCCAGTACTTC.

The CDR3: CASSPGQFKGYNEQFF. CDR3 DNA: TGTGCCAGCAGCCCGGGACAGTTTAAGGGTTACAATGAGCAGTTCTTC. The chain recombines TRBV5-4 with TRBJ2-1, with 7 bases aligning to TRBD1. This CDR3 is 16 amino acids long. The V gene end was trimmed by 4 bases and the J gene end by 4 bases; junction bases not matched to a gene: 11. Germline V lookup: CDR1 SGHNT, CDR2 YYREEE (reference sequence).

Comments on this clone: One end of the junction fails to match germline, which may point to a read error. This rearrangement joins TRBV5-5 to TRBJ2-7; D may be TRBD2 (6 bases). Germline CDR1 SGHKS, CDR2 YYEKEE (reference sequence). The CDR3 contains 11 residues. CDR3 amino acids: CASSGRRGDSF. The CDR3 DNA reads as TGTGCCAGCAGCGGCAGGCGGGGCGATTCCTTC.

A few counts support this clone. V is TRBV12-3 or TRBV12-4 and J is TRBJ2-2, with no clear D. The germline V and J ends were trimmed by 10 bases and 0 bases, with 9 bases remaining between them. This CDR3 region has 13 residues. The CDR3 loop reads CATRPANTGELFF. The CDR3 DNA sequence: TGTGCCACCCGTCCCGCGAACACCGGGGAGCTGTTTTTT.

This chain uses TRBV7-2 with TRBJ2-1; 12 nucleotides match TRBD2. The length of the CDR3 is 17 residues. The germline V gene encodes CDR1 SGHTA and CDR2 FQGNSA. V was clipped by 5 bases and J by 5 bases; unmatched bases: 10. The CDR3 bases are TGTGCCAGCAGCCCCACTAGCGGGGGGACCCCCCACAATGAGCAGTTCTTC. Translating gives CASSPTSGGTPHNEQFF.

This chain uses TRBV11-3 with TRBJ2-1, with TRBD1 matching over 8 bases. Unmatched junction bases numbered 4, after V lost 6 bases and J lost 6 bases. The CDR3 sequence is 13 residues long. CDR1 and CDR2 (germline): SGHNT, YENEEA. The CDR3 sequence: CASSYGTGNEQFF. The CDR3 nucleotides are TGTGCCAGCAGTTACGGGACAGGCAATGAGCAGTTCTTC.

V gene TRBV19 combines with J gene TRBJ1-1; D is unclear. The CDR3 totals 13 residues. The V end was cut by 5 bases, the J end by 1 base, with 8 bases between. CDR1 and CDR2 from the germline V gene are LNHDA and SQIVND (reference sequence). The CDR3 coding sequence is TGTGCCAGTAGTCTCACGGGGAACACTGAAGCTTTCTTT. Translation: CASSLTGNTEAFF.

A word on this clone: Additional DNA sequences in this sample encode the identical CDR3. V and J are TRBV28 and TRBJ1-4, with TRBD1 matching 9 bases. V shed 3 bases, J shed 4 bases, and the junction held 0 bases outside the gene matches. CDR1 is MDHEN, CDR2 SYDVKM, per germline. The CDR3 runs 14 residues. This CDR3 is CASSLTGGNEKLFF. In nucleotides, the CDR3 is TGTGCCAGCAGTTTGACAGGGGGTAATGAAAAACTGTTTTTT.

This clone has only a few counts. The chain links TRBV14 to TRBJ2-7; 7 bases match TRBD2. V trimming: 4 bases; J trimming: 6 bases; junction bases outside the gene matches: 12. The CDR3 spans 15 residues. The V gene's germline CDR1 is SGHDN and CDR2 FVKESK. The CDR3 region has the DNA TGTGCCAGCAGCCGCCCTAGCGGTGGGACCCGCGAGCAGTACTTC. Amino acid sequence: CASSRPSGGTREQYF.

To note about this clone: Its ends do not fully match the called genes, so a read error is possible. The V and J genes are TRBV6-1 and TRBJ2-7, with 12 bases aligning to TRBD2. The CDR3 is 17 residues long. CDR1 MNHNS and CDR2 SASEGT come from the germline V gene. DNA of the CDR3: TGTGCCAGCAGTAAAGCCTCAGGACTAGCGGGGTCCTACGAGCAGTACTTC. Its translation: CASSKASGLAGSYEQYF.

The sample holds a few counts of this clone. V usage is TRBV2 and J usage is TRBJ1-5; D not resolved. The CDR3 consists of 15 residues. The V and J ends lost 4 bases and 0 bases respectively, with 10 bases between them. The germline V gene has CDR1 SNHLY and CDR2 FYNNEI. The CDR3 protein is CASSGLAASNQPQHF. The CDR3 coding sequence is TGTGCCAGCAGTGGATTGGCGGCTAGCAATCAGCCCCAGCATTTT. The entire variable domain, with the rest obtained from reference TRBV2 and TRBJ1-5, is as follows: EPEVTQTPSHQVTQMGQEVILRCVPISNHLYFYWYRQILGQKVEFLVSFYNNEISEKSEIFDDQFSVERPDGSNFTLKIRSTKLEDSAMYFCASSGLAASNQPQHFGDGTRLSIL.

The rearrangement uses TRBV28 and TRBJ2-1; 8 positions match TRBD2. Germline CDR1 MDHEN, CDR2 SYDVKM. J gave up 2 bases and V 7 bases, and 4 bases lay outside the gene matches. The length of the CDR3 is 14 residues. CDR3 sequence reads: CASNSGGTYNEQFF. DNA for the CDR3: TGTGCCAGCAACTCGGGAGGGACCTACAATGAGCAGTTCTTC.

The chain combines TRBV2 with TRBJ2-1; 11 bases line up with TRBD2. The germline CDR1 and CDR2 sequences are SNHLY and FYNNEI. With 0 bases clipped from V and 3 bases from J, the junction kept 7 bases outside the gene matches. The CDR3 is 18 amino acids. The CDR3 loop is CASSEARASGRLYNEQFF. As DNA, the CDR3 is TGTGCCAGCAGTGAAGCGCGGGCTAGCGGGAGGCTCTACAATGAGCAGTTCTTC.

V usage is TRBV5-1 and J usage is TRBJ1-1; D gene ambiguous. V dropped 7 bases and J dropped 4 bases, with 8 bases sitting between them. The CDR3 is 11 amino acids. Germline assignment: CDR1 SGHRS and CDR2 YFSETQ. As DNA, the CDR3 is TGCGCCAGCCTCATCGGCACTGAAGCTTTCTTT. Translation: CASLIGTEAFF. Together with reference TRBV5-1 and TRBJ1-1, the CDR3 gives the full variable domain: KAGVTQTPRYLIKTRGQQVTLSCSPISGHRSVSWYQQTPGQGLQFLFEYFSETQRNKGNFPGRFSGRQFSNSRSEMNVSTLELGDSALYLCASLIGTEAFFGQGTRLTVV.

J is TRBJ2-3 and V is TRBV7-8, with TRBD2 identical over 9 bases. The J segment lost 2 bases and the V segment lost 0 bases, leaving 6 bases of the junction unmatched. This CDR3 comprises 17 residues. Germline V gene data show CDR1 as SGHVS and CDR2 as FQNEAQ. The CDR3 protein is CASSLAPSGGLTDTQYF. DNA for the CDR3: TGTGCCAGCAGCTTAGCCCCCAGCGGGGGGCTCACAGATACGCAGTATTTT.

The rearrangement joins TRBV5-6 to TRBJ2-1, with 12 bases that match TRBD1. The CDR3 is made up of 16 amino acids. Germline assignment: CDR1 SGHDT and CDR2 YYEEEE. Losses at the gene ends were 4 bases for V and 7 bases for J; bases not matched to a gene: 9. In nucleotides, the CDR3 is TGTGCCAGCAGCCCTCCAGGGACAGGGGGCTATAATGAGCAGTTCTTC. Amino acid sequence: CASSPPGTGGYNEQFF.

The chain employs TRBV9 and TRBJ1-4, with TRBD1 as a possible D gene (6 bases). The CDR3 has 14 residues. The germline V and J ends were trimmed by 1 base and 5 bases, with 9 bases remaining between them. Germline-derived CDR1 and CDR2 are SGDLS and YYNGEE. The CDR3: CASSVLDSNEKLFF. CDR3 nucleotides: TGTGCCAGCAGCGTACTGGACAGCAATGAAAAACTGTTTTTT.

A few counts support this clone. CDR3 coding DNA: TGCGCCAGCAGTCAATCAGTGTGGCTAGCGGGGCTGAGCTCCTACAATGAGCAGTTCTTC. It encodes CASSQSVWLAGLSSYNEQFF. The chain recombines TRBV23-1 with TRBJ2-1; the match to TRBD2 covers 9 bases. TRBV23-1 is noted as an ORF with a role that remains uncertain. The trim removed 0 bases at V and 0 bases at J, leaving 12 bases unmatched. CDR3 size: 20 residues.

The V gene is TRBV29-1, the J gene TRBJ1-2; 10 positions agree with TRBD1. This CDR3 is built from 13 residues. Germline CDR1 SQVTM, CDR2 ANQGSEA. Trimming took 6 bases from V and 3 from J; bases not matched to a gene: 4. The CDR3 bases are TGCAGCGTCCAAGGGACAGGGGACTATGGCTACACCTTC. It codes for CSVQGTGDYGYTF.

The V call is TRBV28, the J call TRBJ2-7; D not certain. This CDR3 is built from 11 residues. The V gene lost 5 bases and the J gene lost 2 bases, with 4 bases spanning the gap. CDR1 is MDHEN and CDR2 is SYDVKM in the germline V gene. The chain's CDR3 is CASSPAYEQYF. In DNA form, the CDR3 reads TGTGCCAGCAGTCCGGCCTACGAGCAGTACTTC.

The CDR3 is CASSPNPGGGASDTQYF. The CDR3 DNA is TGTGCCAGCAGCCCCAACCCGGGAGGGGGGGCGTCGGATACGCAGTATTTT. The gene calls are TRBV11-2 and TRBJ2-3; 8 positions match TRBD2. Germline assignment: CDR1 SGHAT and CDR2 FQNNGV. Germline trimming cut 5 bases from V and 6 bases from J; bases unmatched to any gene: 16. CDR3 length equals 17 residues.

The chain employs TRBV14 and TRBJ1-2; D not certain. The CDR3 contains 13 residues. Germline V gene lookup returns CDR1 SGHDN and CDR2 FVKESK. Trimming removed 4 bases from V and 3 bases from J, with 9 bases in between. The CDR3 reads CASSLLSDYGYTF. The CDR3, as DNA: TGTGCCAGCAGCCTGTTATCCGACTATGGCTACACCTTC.